This T cell receptor beta chain was profiled in a study of blood T cell repertoires in COVID-19. The wider study: Samples of COVID-19 (acute and convalescent) were obtained from the United States, Italy and Spain.

Across 20 to 25 US areas, participants ranged in age from about 18 to 90 years. Recovered participants had two consecutive negative NP/OP PCR tests, healthcare professional clearance, or symptom resolution. Original methodology: Amplification of reference gene primers was used by the study to estimate nucleated cell counts. Sequencing was performed with immunoSEQ multiplex PCR; in TCRdb, only in-frame clones are kept and a portion is missing. V, J and clone size are those of that table, while D and trimming were read from the DNA. The top ten hold approximately 2.2% of the sample, which has under 150,000 clones, about 86% seen once. The sample taken for sequencing was PBMCs or T cells enriched from blood (not recorded which). The TCR comes from a woman between 45 and 65 years old who had recovered from COVID-19.

For the CDR3, the DNA is TGTGCCAGCAGTGAATATCAGGGGCTGGATAATGAAAAACTGTTTTTT. Translation gives CASSEYQGLDNEKLFF. The V call is TRBV25-1, the J call TRBJ1-4, with a possible D match to TRBD1 (6 bases). Trimming took 0 bases from V and 4 from J, leaving 12 bases between them. This CDR3 spans 16 amino acids. Germline V gene sequence: CDR1 MGHDK, CDR2 SYGVNS.